Listed below are T cell receptor beta chains from one sample, sequenced in a study of T cell changes during pregnancy in multiple sclerosis. TCRdb's copy holds only in-frame clones and misses some; the assay was immunoSEQ multiplex PCR. This table holds tens of thousands of clones, 85% to 95% found once. Sequencing was performed on CD4+ T cells from peripheral blood mononuclear cells, taken in the third trimester of pregnancy. All receptors come from a female donor with multiple sclerosis, enrolled in a pregnancy study. Both conserved end residues are part of each CDR3. Each record gives: V gene, D gene, clone size, J gene, CDR3 DNA, CDR3 protein. D genes are given only for firm matches. Size tells how often a clone was seen (once, few, many) or the class of an expanded clone, and some rows leave it out.

V: TRBV5-6; D: -; size: -; J: TRBJ2-5; DNA: TGTGCCAGCAGCGGAGGGGGGGGCGGGTTCTTTGAGACCCAGTACTTC; CDR3: CASSGGGGGFFETQYF
V: TRBV15; D: TRBD2; size: -; J: TRBJ2-5; DNA: TGTGCCACCAGCCGCCAACTAGCGGGGGGAGAGACCCAGTACTTC; CDR3: CATSRQLAGGETQYF
V: TRBV30; D: -; size: -; J: TRBJ1-2; DNA: TGTGCCTGGAGTGTAGAGGTAACTCGCTATGGCTACACCTTC; CDR3: CAWSVEVTRYGYTF
V: TRBV19; D: -; size: -; J: TRBJ2-2; DNA: TGTGCCAGTAGCCGACAGAGCGCGGGAAGCGGGGAGCTGTTTTTT; CDR3: CASSRQSAGSGELFF
V: TRBV5-4; D: -; size: -; J: TRBJ1-2; DNA: TGTGCCAGCAGCTTGGCCCTACAGGGTTCCTATGGCTACACCTTC; CDR3: CASSLALQGSYGYTF
V: TRBV6-6; D: -; size: -; J: TRBJ2-2; DNA: TGTGCCAGCAGTTACTCGACCGGGGGCACCGGGGAGCTGTTTTTT; CDR3: CASSYSTGGTGELFF
V: TRBV2; D: -; size: -; J: TRBJ1-5; DNA: TGTGCCAGCAGCCCCGGACAGTTCCAGCCCCAGCATTTT; CDR3: CASSPGQFQPQHF
V: TRBV2; D: TRBD1; size: once; J: TRBJ2-7; DNA: TGTGCCAGCAGTGAAGGGACAGGGAGAGGCGACGAGCAGTACTTC; CDR3: CASSEGTGRGDEQYF
V: TRBV13; D: TRBD1; size: -; J: TRBJ2-5; DNA: TGTGCCAGCAGCTTTAACAGGGGGCGCGGAGAGACCCAGTACTTC; CDR3: CASSFNRGRGETQYF
V: TRBV11-2; D: TRBD2; size: -; J: TRBJ2-7; DNA: TGTGCCAGCAGCATCGGGACTAGCGGGAGGGCCAAGCACGAGCAGTACTTC; CDR3: CASSIGTSGRAKHEQYF
V: TRBV2; D: -; size: once; J: TRBJ2-3; DNA: TGTGCCAGCAGTGATCGGCGGTATAGCACAGATACGCAGTATTTT; CDR3: CASSDRRYSTDTQYF
V: TRBV7-8; D: TRBD1; size: once; J: TRBJ1-6; DNA: TGTGCCAGCAGCAAGCGACAGGGGAAAGATTCACCCCTCCACTTT; CDR3: CASSKRQGKDSPLHF
V: TRBV7-8; D: TRBD2; size: once; J: TRBJ2-7; DNA: TGTGCCAGCAGCTTAGGGCCACGGTCTAGCGGGTCCTACGAGCAGTACTTC; CDR3: CASSLGPRSSGSYEQYF
V: TRBV7-6; D: -; size: -; J: TRBJ2-3; DNA: TGTGCCAGCAGCTTAGAGGCTAGCGGCACAGATACGCAGTATTTT; CDR3: CASSLEASGTDTQYF
V: TRBV30; D: -; size: -; J: TRBJ2-3; DNA: TGTGCCTGGAGTGTACGTCTGGAGGGGGATACGCAGTATTTT; CDR3: CAWSVRLEGDTQYF
V: TRBV7-9; D: -; size: -; J: TRBJ1-2; DNA: TGTGCCAGCAGCTTAGTTATAGCCCCGGTGGGTGGCTACACCTTC; CDR3: CASSLVIAPVGGYTF
V: TRBV12-2; D: -; size: -; J: TRBJ2-7; DNA: TGTGCAAGTCGCTTAGAGGAGCCGAACGCCGGTAACGAGCAGTACTTC; CDR3: CASRLEEPNAGNEQYF
V: TRBV5-1; D: TRBD2; size: once; J: TRBJ2-5; DNA: TGCGCCAGCAGCTTACTAGCGGGAGGGAGAGGAGAGACCCAGTACTTC; CDR3: CASSLLAGGRGETQYF
V: TRBV18; D: -; size: -; J: TRBJ2-3; DNA: TGTGCCAGCTCACTCGGGCGGGGAGCGGCAGATACGCAGTATTTT; CDR3: CASSLGRGAADTQYF
V: TRBV14; D: TRBD1; size: -; J: TRBJ2-7; DNA: TGTGCCAGCAGCCAAGGCAGGGACAGGCTCTACGAGCAGTACTTC; CDR3: CASSQGRDRLYEQYF
V: TRBV2; D: -; size: once; J: TRBJ1-2; DNA: TGTGCCGCTGGATCGGAGCTTAACTATGGCTACACCTTC; CDR3: CAAGSELNYGYTF
V: TRBV4-3; D: TRBD2; size: once; J: TRBJ2-1; DNA: TGCGCCAGCAGCTCGGGGGCTAGCGGGAGCATCTACAATGAGCAGTTCTTC; CDR3: CASSSGASGSIYNEQFF